One sample yielded the 17 T cell receptor beta chains listed below, sequenced in a study of prognosis after radiotherapy for stage I lung cancer. Genomic DNA was subjected to two-round multiplex PCR for amplification of TCR beta CDR3. First-round PCR used primers specific to each TRBV and TRBJ gene. TCRdb re-called the multiplex PCR reads through MiXCR, storing one row per CDR3 protein. Here the sample spans 10,000 to 15,000 distinct CDR3 sequences, 43% being singletons. The source material was PBMCs, sampled before or after stereotactic body radiation therapy (not recorded which). These receptors were collected from a donor at least 50 years old with non-small cell lung cancer.

In this sample, this clonotype is medium-sized. The CDR3 coding sequence is TGTGCCAGCAGTGAACAGCGGGGCACCGGGGAGCTGTTTTTT. Residues: CASSEQRGTGELFF. The genes are TRBV6-4 and TRBJ2-2; TRBD2 agrees at 7 bases. The V segment lost 3 bases and the J segment 4 bases; nucleotides outside the gene matches: 2. Germline loops: CDR1 MRHNA, CDR2 SNTAGT. The CDR3 sequence is 14 residues long.

This clonotype occurred many times. CDR3 sequence: CASSLSGSNEKLFF. The CDR3, as DNA: TGTGCCAGCAGCTTATCAGGGTCTAATGAAAAACTGTTTTTT. The chain employs TRBV7-9 and TRBJ1-4, with D possibly TRBD1 on 5 matching bases. The CDR3 spans 14 residues. Between the trimmed V and J ends, which lost 2 bases and 3 bases, there was a span of 7 bases. Germline-derived CDR1 and CDR2 are SEHNR and FQNEAQ (reference sequence).

Points on this clonotype: A far bigger clonotype differs at one base, so this is likely a read error. The chain joins TRBV7-2 to TRBJ1-2; D is unclear. The V end was cut by 6 bases, the J end by 0 bases, with 14 bases between. The CDR3 contains 15 residues. CDR1 and CDR2 (germline): SGHTA, FQGNSA. DNA for the CDR3: TGTGCCAGCAGTCCCTACGAGTCTACTAACTATGGCTACACCTTC. Its translation: CASSPYESTNYGYTF.

This clonotype has more than one count but fewer than ten. A single base separates this from a much larger clone, so it may be a read error. CDR3 DNA sequence: TGTGCCACCATCCCCGGGACTAGCCTCGAAGAGACCCAGTACTTC. It encodes CATIPGTSLEETQYF. The rearrangement links TRBV6-2 or TRBV6-3 to TRBJ2-5, with TRBD2 matching 9 bases. The CDR3 sequence is 15 residues long. J was trimmed by 3 bases and V by 10 bases; bases with no gene match: 12. CDR1 is MNHEY and CDR2 is SVGEGT in the germline V gene.

The V gene is TRBV7-8, the J gene TRBJ2-1, with D perhaps TRBD2 (7 bases). CDR1 is SGHVS and CDR2 is FQNEAQ in the germline V gene. Trimming pared 8 bases from V and 2 bases from J, leaving 19 bases between. The CDR3 covers 16 residues. The CDR3 nucleotides read TGTGCCAGCGGCCCTAGGGAGGGGGGGCCCTACAATGAGCAGTTCTTC. This gives the protein CASGPREGGPYNEQFF.

This clonotype was detected ten times or more. The chain couples TRBV24-1 to TRBJ2-1; D unclear. The CDR3 runs 13 residues. Between the trimmed V and J ends, which lost 1 base and 7 bases, there was a span of 7 bases. The V gene's germline CDR1 is KGHDR and CDR2 SFDVKD. The CDR3 DNA reads TGTGCCACCAGTGATTTCCCCGTAAATGAGCAGTTCTTC. Encoded protein: CATSDFPVNEQFF.

This clonotype was recorded many times. The chain carries TRBV7-9 and TRBJ2-5; 13 bases map to TRBD2. The V segment lost 1 base and the J segment 4 bases; nucleotides outside the gene matches: 0. Germline CDR1 is SEHNR and CDR2 is FQNEAQ (reference sequence). This CDR3 is 15 amino acids long. The CDR3 loop is CASSLGLAGGETQYF. The CDR3 DNA is TGTGCCAGCAGCTTAGGACTAGCGGGGGGAGAGACCCAGTACTTC.

This clonotype appeared many times. The genes are TRBV5-1 and TRBJ2-1, with 10 bases matching TRBD2. The CDR3 has 15 residues. CDR1 is SGHRS and CDR2 is YFSETQ in the germline V gene. Trimming removed 0 bases from V and 8 bases from J; junction bases left unmatched: 5. This CDR3 is CASSLEASGSYEQFF. In DNA form, the CDR3 reads TGCGCCAGCAGCTTGGAGGCTAGCGGGAGCTATGAGCAGTTCTTC.

This clonotype is deemed medium-sized. The rearrangement links TRBV5-1 to TRBJ2-7, with 7 bases identical to TRBD1. Trimming at V came to 1 base and at J to 4 bases, leaving 5 bases not matched to a gene. The CDR3 extends over 14 amino acids. Germline CDR1 and CDR2: SGHRS and YFSETQ. In DNA, the CDR3 is TGCGCCAGCAGCTTGCAGGGGGAGAGGTACGAGCAGTACTTC. Protein sequence: CASSLQGERYEQYF.

Relative to its sample, this clonotype is medium-sized (0.01 to 0.1%). The chain joins TRBV6-1 to TRBJ1-2; D is undetermined. This CDR3 spans 13 amino acids. V was pared by 5 bases and J by 2 bases, with 9 bases between. Germline V lookup: CDR1 MNHNS, CDR2 SASEGT. The CDR3: CASSYDGNYGYTF. The CDR3 DNA follows: TGTGCCAGCAGTTACGACGGGAACTATGGCTACACCTTC.

This clonotype was recorded a few times. One end of the junction varies from germline; a read error may be responsible. The CDR3 DNA follows: TGCAGTGCTAGTCGCGGGGGGGCCTTCGACAATGAGCGGTTCTTC. Residues: CSASRGGAFDNERFF. This sequence joins TRBV20-1 and TRBJ2-1; 9 bases align to TRBD2. Germline CDR1 and CDR2: DFQATT and SNEGSKA (reference sequence). The CDR3 length is 15 residues.

In this sample, this clonotype turned up many times. V usage is TRBV24-1 and J usage is TRBJ2-3; unclear D gene. Germline CDR1 KGHDR, CDR2 SFDVKD. V lost 8 bases and J 3 bases, leaving 11 bases between the germline ends. The CDR3 runs 13 residues. CDR3 protein: CATTSKRTDTQYF. In DNA, the CDR3 is TGTGCCACCACCTCGAAGCGAACAGATACGCAGTATTTT.

This clonotype was counted ten times or more. The V gene is TRBV19, the J gene TRBJ2-5; possibly TRBD2 for D (5 bases). Germline V lookup: CDR1 LNHDA, CDR2 SQIVND (reference sequence). Trimming removed 2 bases at V and 2 bases at J, with 12 bases between. This CDR3 comprises 15 residues. The CDR3 DNA sequence: TGTGCCAGTAGTATACAGGACGGGATTCAAGAGACCCAGTACTTC. Amino acids: CASSIQDGIQETQYF.

This clonotype is deemed medium-sized. V and J are TRBV5-1 and TRBJ1-2; possible D gene TRBD1, 5 bases. Trimming cost V 2 bases and J 2 bases, with 7 bases left between them. Germline-derived CDR1 and CDR2 are SGHRS and YFSETQ. The CDR3 is 13 residues long. The CDR3 region is CASSFRGNYGYTF. CDR3 bases: TGCGCCAGCAGCTTCCGGGGCAACTATGGCTACACCTTC.

This clonotype was observed a few times. CDR3 amino acids: CASSVDSGGAWKTQYF. CDR3 bases: TGTGCCAGCAGCGTAGATAGCGGGGGGGCCTGGAAGACCCAGTACTTC. This chain connects TRBV9 to TRBJ2-5, with 11 bases lining up with TRBD2. Germline assignment: CDR1 SGDLS and CDR2 YYNGEE. The CDR3 length is 16 residues. Losses at the gene ends were 0 bases for V and 6 bases for J; bases not matched to a gene: 7.

The chain uses TRBV6-1 and TRBJ2-2; TRBD2 aligns across 14 bases. The germline V gene encodes CDR1 MNHNS and CDR2 SASEGT. The CDR3 is 16 residues long. V was pared by 10 bases and J by 5 bases, with 9 bases of the junction left unmatched. The CDR3 here is CATAGLAGVRTGELFF. As DNA, the CDR3 is TGTGCCACCGCGGGACTAGCGGGAGTTAGGACCGGGGAGCTGTTTTTT.

The chain joins TRBV28 to TRBJ2-7; D tentatively reads TRBD1 or TRBD2 (5 bases each). Germline CDR1 reads MDHEN; CDR2 reads SYDVKM. The CDR3 has 11 amino acids. The CDR3 bases are TGTGCGGCGGTCAGGGAGCACGAGCAGTACTTC. Translating it yields CAAVREHEQYF. The full variable domain, with the rest looked up from reference TRBV28 and TRBJ2-7, is DVKVTQSSRYLVKRTGEKVFLECVQDMDHENMFWYRQDPGLGLRLIYFSYDVKMKEKGDIPEGYSVSREKKERFSLILESASTNQTSMYLCAAVREHEQYFGPGTRLTVT.